The 4 T cell receptor beta chains in this list originate from one sample, sequenced in a study of blood T cells in healthy people across ages (dated by TCRdb to between 2014 and 2017). Libraries were built with 5' RACE. This sample was sequenced with an Illumina HiSeq 2500. A second roughly 6 to 12 cycle PCR used a sample-barcoded 5' primer and a J-beta primer mix. The public reads were reanalyzed by TCRdb: fastp trimming at Q25, MiXCR alignment, in-frame beta chains only. Entries that share a CDR3 protein sequence are merged under the most common genes and DNA. The sample has roughly 1,700,000 distinct CDR3 sequences on record, 28% of them singletons. The ten largest clones add up to roughly 8.2% of the sample. Sequencing was done on a sample of blood. Source of these receptors: a woman in her twenties or thirties in good health.

The chain couples TRBV19 to TRBJ1-2, with D perhaps matching TRBD1 (6 bases). The V end was cut by 4 bases, the J end by 7 bases, with 10 bases between. Germline CDR1 and CDR2: LNHDA and SQIVND (reference sequence). The CDR3 sequence is 12 residues long. The chain's CDR3 is CASSNREFGYTF. The DNA for the CDR3 is TGTGCCAGTAGTAACAGGGAATTTGGCTACACCTTC. Full variable domain (missing parts from reference TRBV19 and TRBJ1-2): DGGITQSPKYLFRKEGQNVTLSCEQNLNHDAMYWYRQDPGQGLRLIYYSQIVNDFQKGDIAEGYSVSREKKESFPLTVTSAQKNPTAFYLCASSNREFGYTFGSGTRLTVV.

With respect to this clonotype: A much more abundant neighbour one base away suggests this may be a read error. The CDR3 loop is CASSSWTTDETQFF. CDR3 DNA: TGTGCCAGCAGCTCTTGGACCACGGACGAGACCCAGTTCTTC. The chain links TRBV11-2 to TRBJ2-5; D uncertain. The J call may be faulty, since TRBJ2-1 better matches the DNA end. CDR3 length: 14 residues. The germline gives CDR1 SGHAT, CDR2 FQNNGV.

This clonotype was seen only a few times. This chain joins TRBV12-3 or TRBV12-4 and TRBJ1-5; no clear D. The CDR3 spans 15 residues. Deletions cut 3 bases from V and 3 bases from J, with 12 bases between. CDR3 DNA sequence: TGTGCCAGCAGTTTCGGTGGGATGGCCAATCAGCCCCAGCATTTT. Its translation is CASSFGGMANQPQHF.

For this clonotype: This may be a read error, as it is one base from a much larger clone. For the CDR3, the DNA is TGTGCCGGCAGGCAGGGTTATAACGAGCAGTACTTC. Translated, it gives CAGRQGYNEQYF. The chain is built from TRBV28 and TRBJ2-7; perhaps TRBD1 as D (5 bases). This CDR3 spans 12 amino acids. CDR1 is MDHEN and CDR2 is SYDVKM in the germline V gene. Supplemented by reference TRBV28 and TRBJ2-7, the full variable domain reads DVKVTQSSRYLVKRTGEKVFLECVQDMDHENMFWYRQDPGLGLRLIYFSYDVKMKEKGDIPEGYSVSREKKERFSLILESASTNQTSMYLCAGRQGYNEQYFGPGTRLTVT.